Here is one T cell receptor (beta chain) with its context. This entry belongs to a study of blood T cell repertoires in COVID-19. Study-wide context: In each case, the material was cDNA or gDNA derived from T cells, B-cell-depleted T cells, or PBMCs.

Original processing notes: For nucleated cells, counts were estimated from reference gene primer amplification. The table came from immunoSEQ multiplex PCR; TCRdb's copy has only in-frame clones and leaves some out. That table furnishes V, J and clone size, whereas the DNA furnished D and trimming. The sample records 35,000 to 50,000 clones, about 86% being singletons. V dropped 5 bases and J dropped 4; count of bases not matched to a gene: 2. CDR1 and CDR2 from the germline V gene are SGHDT and YYEEEE. CDR3 size: 13 residues. This TCR derives from a man aged 65 to 85 with acute or convalescent COVID-19. V usage is TRBV5-6 and J usage is TRBJ1-1; TRBD1 matches 10 bases. The sequenced sample consisted of peripheral blood. The CDR3 nucleotides are TGTGCCAGCAGAGGACAGGGGGTCACTGAAGCTTTCTTT. Translated: CASRGQGVTEAFF.